The present entry profiles one TCR beta chain with its context. The data originate from a study of tumor-infiltrating lymphocytes in oesophageal squamous cell carcinoma. TCRdb re-called the PCR reads through MiXCR, storing one row per CDR3 protein. The sample yields approximately 10,000 distinct CDR3 sequences, around 50% seen once. The V gene's germline CDR1 is SGHAT and CDR2 FQDESV (reference sequence). CDR3 size: 15 residues. Material: esophageal tumor tissue. The clonotype originates from a female donor with esophageal squamous cell carcinoma. The chain recombines TRBV11-1 with TRBJ2-6, with D perhaps matching TRBD1 or TRBD2 (6 bases each). Gene TRBJ2-5 matches the end of the DNA better, so the J call may be wrong. CDR3 bases: TGTGCCAGCAGCCCAGTAGGGTCCGGGGGCGGGACCCAGTACTTC. Its translation is CASSPVGSGGGTQYF.